The 3 T cell receptor beta chains below come from one sample, sequenced in a study of T cell responses to AZD1222 COVID-19 vaccine. Some clones are missing from TCRdb's copy, which holds only in-frame ones; the method was immunoSEQ multiplex PCR. The sample has 200,000 or so clones; 93% are singletons. This sample comprised peripheral blood, obtained 28 days after the second AZD1222 dose. Receptors were obtained from an adult who received the AZD1222 COVID-19 vaccine.

As regards this clone: Other DNA sequences in this specimen translate into the identical CDR3. The chain employs TRBV7-9 and TRBJ2-5; D is unresolved. V dropped 2 bases and J dropped 5 bases, with 9 bases sitting between them. This CDR3 is built from 13 residues. Germline values: CDR1 SEHNR, CDR2 FQNEAQ (reference sequence). The CDR3 bases are TGTGCCAGCAGCTTACCCCCTACGGAGACCCAGTACTTC. Translation: CASSLPPTETQYF.

The chain couples TRBV10-1 to TRBJ2-5, with D possibly TRBD2 on 5 matching bases. Trimming took 0 bases from V and 5 from J, leaving 19 bases between them. In germline, CDR1 is WNHNN, CDR2 SYGVQD (reference sequence). The CDR3 spans 17 residues. CDR3 coding DNA: TGCGCCAGCAGTGAGTCGCAGGACGGTCTAAAGCGGGAGACCCAGTACTTC. Translated, it gives CASSESQDGLKRETQYF.

The J gene is TRBJ1-1, the V gene TRBV7-3; D remains unclear. The V end lost 2 bases, the J end lost 1 base, and 11 bases lay between the germline ends. There are 15 residues in the CDR3. Germline V lookup: CDR1 SGHTA, CDR2 FQGTGA. CDR3 in DNA: TGTGCCAGCAGCTTACTGAAGCCGGAGAACACTGAAGCTTTCTTT. Amino acids: CASSLLKPENTEAFF.